What follows are 23 T cell receptor beta chains derived from one specimen sequenced in a study of OX40 agonist ivuxolimab in advanced cancers. Clones were sequenced by immunoSEQ multiplex PCR, and TCRdb holds only the in-frame ones, with some missing. The data hold tens of thousands of clones, with 85% to 95% observed a single time. Specimen: CD4+ or CD8+ T cells sorted from blood, collected in a trial of the OX40 agonist ivuxolimab. Receptors originate from an adult with an advanced solid tumor such as melanoma, head and neck, liver or kidney cancer.

This sequence joins TRBV27 and TRBJ2-5; 8 bases fit TRBD1. The J segment lost 7 bases and the V segment lost 5 bases, leaving 21 bases of the junction unmatched. The CDR3 is made up of 18 amino acids. Germline CDR1 and CDR2: MNHEY and SMNVEV (reference sequence). CDR3 coding DNA: TGTGCCAGCAGTCCCCACCCCCTCGTCTCGACAGGGGACGGGACCCAGTACTTC. Encoded protein: CASSPHPLVSTGDGTQYF.

This sequence joins TRBV23-1 and TRBJ2-7, with 8 bases matching TRBD1. TRBV23-1 is noted as an ORF with a role that remains uncertain. V shed 0 bases, J shed 4 bases, and the junction held 8 bases outside the gene matches. The CDR3 length is 16 residues. CDR3 nucleotide sequence: TGCGCCAGCAGTCAATCATTTTTCGGACAGGGTTACGAGCAGTACTTC. Protein: CASSQSFFGQGYEQYF.

V usage is TRBV9 and J usage is TRBJ1-5, with 7 bases fitting TRBD1. Germline V gene lookup returns CDR1 SGDLS and CDR2 YYNGEE. This CDR3 has 14 residues. After removal of 3 bases from V and 9 bases from J, the junction contained 9 bases not matched to a gene. CDR3 sequence: CASSAGQAPGPQHF. The DNA of the CDR3 is TGTGCCAGCAGCGCAGGACAGGCGCCAGGGCCCCAGCATTTT. Full variable domain (missing parts from reference TRBV9 and TRBJ1-5): DSGVTQTPKHLITATGQRVTLRCSPRSGDLSVYWYQQSLDQGLQFLIQYYNGEERAKGNILERFSAQQFPDLHSELNLSSLELGDSALYFCASSAGQAPGPQHFGDGTRLSIL.

This chain joins TRBV11-2 and TRBJ2-7; D call uncertain. V was cut by 5 bases and J by 6 bases, with 14 bases left in between. The CDR3 covers 13 residues. Germline V gene lookup returns CDR1 SGHAT and CDR2 FQNNGV. The CDR3 reads CASSVSSVLEQYF. Written as DNA, the CDR3 is TGTGCCAGCAGCGTATCCAGTGTCCTCGAGCAGTACTTC.

The chain links TRBV12-5 to TRBJ2-6; no definite D call. The CDR3 contains 18 residues. The germline V and J ends were trimmed by 2 bases and 0 bases, with 14 bases remaining between them. The germline CDR1 and CDR2 sequences are LGHNT and FRNRAP. CDR3 region: CASGLILSADSGANVLTF. CDR3 sequence (DNA): TGTGCTAGTGGTTTGATCTTATCTGCAGACTCTGGGGCCAACGTCCTGACTTTC.

This chain uses TRBV7-9 with TRBJ2-2; the D gene is possibly TRBD1 (5 bases). Trimming took 2 bases from V and 7 from J, leaving 8 bases between them. This CDR3 is 13 amino acids long. CDR1 SEHNR and CDR2 FQNEAQ come from the germline V gene (reference sequence). The CDR3 region is CASSLQGIGELFF. CDR3 nucleotides: TGTGCCAGCAGCTTACAGGGAATCGGGGAGCTGTTTTTT. Combining the CDR3 with reference TRBV7-9 and TRBJ2-2 gives the whole variable domain DTGVSQNPRHKITKRGQNVTFRCDPISEHNRLYWYRQTLGQGPEFLTYFQNEAQLEKSRLLSDRFSAERPKGSFSTLEIQRTEQGDSAMYLCASSLQGIGELFFGEGSRLTVL.

This clone appeared a single time. The chain employs TRBV6-5 and TRBJ2-5; 8 bases are a match to TRBD1. With V trimmed by 5 bases and J by 5 bases, 7 bases remained unmatched. The CDR3 is 14 residues long. Germline lookup yields CDR1 MNHEY and CDR2 SVGAGI. The CDR3 bases are TGTGCCAGCAGTCCCTACAGGGGGAGGGAGACCCAGTACTTC. This translates into CASSPYRGRETQYF.

The rearrangement links TRBV29-1 to TRBJ2-4, with 8 bases that match TRBD2. CDR3 length equals 14 residues. Germline V gives CDR1 SQVTM, CDR2 ANQGSEA. CDR3 nucleotide sequence: TGCAGTACGTACGGGGGGGAGTCCAAAAACATTCAGTACTTC. Its translation: CSTYGGESKNIQYF.

The V call is TRBV15, the J call TRBJ2-4; TRBD2 aligns across 7 bases. The CDR3 extends over 17 amino acids. Germline assignment: CDR1 LNHNV and CDR2 YYDKDF (reference sequence). V gave up 5 bases and J gave up 1 base; unmatched junction bases: 11. The CDR3 region has the DNA TGTGCCACCAGCCTCGATGGCGGGAGCGAGGCCAAAAACATTCAGTACTTC. This translates into CATSLDGGSEAKNIQYF.

The CDR3 spells CASSQLDNTGELFF. The CDR3 nucleotides read TGCGCCAGCAGCCAGCTAGATAACACCGGGGAGCTGTTTTTT. The V gene is TRBV4-1, the J gene TRBJ2-2; no clear D. Germline loops: CDR1 MGHRA, CDR2 YSYEKL. CDR3 length equals 14 residues. Trimming pared 3 bases from V and 2 bases from J, leaving 7 bases between.

This rearrangement joins TRBV4-2 to TRBJ2-7, with TRBD2 matching 9 bases. The CDR3 totals 14 residues. Germline CDR1 reads LGHNA; CDR2 reads YNFKEQ. V trimming: 2 bases; J trimming: 6 bases; junction bases outside the gene matches: 5. The CDR3 nucleotides are TGTGCCAGCAGCCAACCGGCGGGAGGGCGCGAGCAGTACTTC. Encoded protein: CASSQPAGGREQYF.

The chain is built from TRBV19 and TRBJ2-7, with D unclear. This CDR3 comprises 14 residues. Germline CDR1 reads LNHDA; CDR2 reads SQIVND (reference sequence). Deletions cut 1 base from V and 0 bases from J, with 7 bases between. CDR3 in DNA: TGTGCCAGTAGTATAGCCCAGGCCTCCTACGAGCAGTACTTC. As protein: CASSIAQASYEQYF.

The V call is TRBV11-3, the J call TRBJ2-7; D is uncertain. Germline CDR1 SGHNT, CDR2 YENEEA. This CDR3 contains 13 residues. V was trimmed by 1 base and J by 3 bases, leaving 7 bases between them. As DNA, the CDR3 is TGTGCCAGCAGCTTAGCGAGTCGCTACGAGCAGTACTTC. Its protein product is CASSLASRYEQYF.

The V gene is TRBV11-2, the J gene TRBJ2-7; the D gene is possibly TRBD1 (7 bases). Trimming cost V 0 bases and J 3 bases, with 12 bases left between them. The CDR3 has 15 residues. Germline V lookup: CDR1 SGHAT, CDR2 FQNNGV. CDR3 loop: CASSLDQGGHYEQYF. DNA of the CDR3: TGTGCCAGCAGCTTAGATCAGGGGGGACACTACGAGCAGTACTTC.

J is TRBJ2-3 and V is TRBV5-1; possibly TRBD1 or TRBD2 for D (5 bases each). Germline CDR1 reads SGHRS; CDR2 reads YFSETQ. V was pared by 4 bases and J by 2 bases, with 8 bases between. This CDR3 comprises 13 residues. The CDR3 region has the DNA TGCGCCAGCAGCCCCGGGACCACAGATACGCAGTATTTT. Translated: CASSPGTTDTQYF.

The V and J genes are TRBV5-4 and TRBJ1-4; D gene unclear. The V gene lost 1 base and the J gene lost 8 bases, with 9 bases spanning the gap. The germline gives CDR1 SGHNT, CDR2 YYREEE (reference sequence). This CDR3 has 13 amino acids. The CDR3 region has the DNA TGTGCCAGCAGCTTGAGACCGGGAGAAAAACTGTTTTTT. Translated: CASSLRPGEKLFF.

The gene calls are TRBV30 and TRBJ1-1; D not certain. This CDR3 spans 12 amino acids. Trimming left V 4 bases short and J 0 bases short, with 6 bases between. CDR1 and CDR2 from the germline V gene are GTSNPN and SVGIG (reference sequence). CDR3 region: CAWTDMNTEAFF. The CDR3 coding sequence is TGTGCCTGGACAGATATGAACACTGAAGCTTTCTTT. The full variable domain, its missing parts supplied by reference TRBV30 and TRBJ1-1, is SQTIHQWPATLVQPVGSPLSLECTVEGTSNPNLYWYRQAAGRGLQLLFYSVGIGQISSEVPQNLSASRPQDRQFILSSKKLLLSDSGFYLCAWTDMNTEAFFGQGTRLTVV.

This chain uses TRBV6-4 with TRBJ2-1; no definite D call. CDR3 length: 16 amino acids. Per germline, CDR1 MRHNA and CDR2 SNTAGT. V was clipped by 0 bases and J by 0 bases, with 9 bases between them. CDR3 DNA sequence: TGTGCCAGCAGTGACTCCAGGTTGAGCTCCTACAATGAGCAGTTCTTC. Translating gives CASSDSRLSSYNEQFF.

The chain uses TRBV27 and TRBJ2-1; D may be TRBD1 or TRBD2 (6 bases each). V lost 8 bases and J lost 4, with 15 bases in between. The CDR3 contains 14 residues. Germline CDR1 reads MNHEY; CDR2 reads SMNVEV (reference sequence). The CDR3 loop is CASRGTPAYNEQFF. The DNA of the CDR3 is TGTGCCAGCCGCGGGACACCCGCGTACAATGAGCAGTTCTTC.

Concerning this clone itself: The same CDR3 arises from other DNA sequences in this sample as well. The chain links TRBV27 to TRBJ2-1, with 13 bases lining up with TRBD2. Trimming at V came to 4 bases and at J to 5 bases, leaving 2 bases not matched to a gene. CDR1 and CDR2 (germline): MNHEY, SMNVEV (reference sequence). This CDR3 has 15 residues. The CDR3 spells CASSSGTSGNNEQFF. The CDR3 DNA reads TGTGCCAGCAGTTCCGGGACTAGCGGGAACAATGAGCAGTTCTTC.

The chain uses TRBV11-1 and TRBJ2-3; 13 nucleotides agree with TRBD2. This CDR3 is 19 amino acids long. CDR1 SGHAT and CDR2 FQDESV come from the germline V gene (reference sequence). J gave up 1 base and V 4 bases, and 11 bases lay outside the gene matches. The DNA for the CDR3 is TGTGCCAGCAGCTCAAGCAGACTAGCGGGAGGACGGGGCACAGATACGCAGTATTTT. Encoded protein: CASSSSRLAGGRGTDTQYF.

This clone occurred once. Here the CDR3 DNA reads TGTGCCAGCAGCCAAGTGTCTTACGAGCAGTACTTC. Its protein product is CASSQVSYEQYF. The chain combines TRBV14 with TRBJ2-7; D is ambiguous. Germline V gene sequence: CDR1 SGHDN, CDR2 FVKESK. The CDR3 has 12 residues. The ends were cut back, 1 base at V and 4 bases at J, with 5 bases in the middle.

The count of this clone is one. The genes are TRBV9 and TRBJ1-1; D may be TRBD1 (6 bases). The CDR3 runs 12 residues. The germline V and J ends were trimmed by 3 bases and 9 bases, with 12 bases remaining between them. Germline assignment: CDR1 SGDLS and CDR2 YYNGEE. The chain's CDR3 is CASSEDSGKAFF. The CDR3 DNA reads as TGTGCCAGCAGCGAGGACAGCGGAAAAGCTTTCTTT. The full variable domain, completed using reference TRBV9 and TRBJ1-1, is DSGVTQTPKHLITATGQRVTLRCSPRSGDLSVYWYQQSLDQGLQFLIQYYNGEERAKGNILERFSAQQFPDLHSELNLSSLELGDSALYFCASSEDSGKAFFGQGTRLTVV.